This TCR beta chain was identified in a study of cytomegalovirus exposure and HLA in healthy donors. 13 Jbeta primers and 60 Vbeta primers were used for the PCR. Here immunoSEQ multiplex PCR was the method, and the copy in TCRdb shows in-frame clones only, minus some. Of 110,000 to 150,000 clones in the sample, 80% were seen once. In germline, CDR1 is SGHRS, CDR2 YFSETQ. The ends lost 0 bases at V and 2 bases at J; junction bases unmatched: 0. This CDR3 has 16 residues. This sequence was found in a man aged 40-55 years in good health and CMV-seronegative. The sample was PBMCs. The chain links TRBV5-1 to TRBJ2-1; TRBD2 agrees at 12 bases. This CDR3 is CASSLGTSGAYNEQFF. CDR3 nucleotides: TGCGCCAGCAGCTTGGGGACTAGCGGGGCCTACAATGAGCAGTTCTTC.